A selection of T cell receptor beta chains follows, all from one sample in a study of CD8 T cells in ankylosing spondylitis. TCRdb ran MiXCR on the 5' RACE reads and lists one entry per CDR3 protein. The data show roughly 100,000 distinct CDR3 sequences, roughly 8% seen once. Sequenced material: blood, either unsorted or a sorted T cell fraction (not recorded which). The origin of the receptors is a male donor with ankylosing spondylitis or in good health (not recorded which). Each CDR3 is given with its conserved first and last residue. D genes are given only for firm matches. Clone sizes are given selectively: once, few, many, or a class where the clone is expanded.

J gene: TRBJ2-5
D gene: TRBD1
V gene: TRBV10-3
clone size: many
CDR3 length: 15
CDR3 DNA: TGTGCCACGAAGTCCGGGACAGGGGGCTTCGAGACCCAGTACTTC
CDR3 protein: CATKSGTGGFETQYF

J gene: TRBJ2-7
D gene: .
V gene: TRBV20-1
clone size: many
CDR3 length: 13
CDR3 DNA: TGCAGTGCTAGAGAGATCGCAGCCTACGAGCAGTACTTC
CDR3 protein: CSAREIAAYEQYF

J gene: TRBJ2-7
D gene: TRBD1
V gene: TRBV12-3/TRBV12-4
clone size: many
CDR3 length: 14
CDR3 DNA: TGTGCCAGCAGTGGTGACAGGGGATCCTACGAGCAGTACTTC
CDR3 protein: CASSGDRGSYEQYF

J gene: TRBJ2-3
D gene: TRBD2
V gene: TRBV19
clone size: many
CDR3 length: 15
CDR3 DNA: TGTGCCAGTAGTATTCCGGGACTAGTGCCAGATACGCAGTATTTT
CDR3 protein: CASSIPGLVPDTQYF

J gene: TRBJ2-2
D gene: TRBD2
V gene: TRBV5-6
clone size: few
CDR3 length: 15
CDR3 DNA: TGTGCCAGCGGGGGACTAAAAGTAGGGTTCGGGGAGCTGTTTTTT
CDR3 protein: CASGGLKVGFGELFF

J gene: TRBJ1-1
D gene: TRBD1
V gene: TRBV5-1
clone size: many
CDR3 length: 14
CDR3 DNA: TGCGCCAGCAGCTTGGGACAGGGTGGGACTGAAGCTTTCTTT
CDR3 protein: CASSLGQGGTEAFF

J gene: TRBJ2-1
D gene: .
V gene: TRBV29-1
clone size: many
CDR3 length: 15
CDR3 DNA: TGCAGCGTACAGAGGGGGGGGCACTTCAGGAATGAGCAGTTCTTC
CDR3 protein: CSVQRGGHFRNEQFF

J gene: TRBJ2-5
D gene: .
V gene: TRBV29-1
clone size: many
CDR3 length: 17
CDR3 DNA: TGCAGCGCTATTGGAAGACCCGGGGGGACAGTCCAAGAGACCCAGTACTTC
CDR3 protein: CSAIGRPGGTVQETQYF

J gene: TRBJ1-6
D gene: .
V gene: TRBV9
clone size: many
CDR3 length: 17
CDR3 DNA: TGTGCCAGCAGCGTAGGAACGGCGGGCTCCTCGGGATCACCCCTCCACTTT
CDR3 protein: CASSVGTAGSSGSPLHF

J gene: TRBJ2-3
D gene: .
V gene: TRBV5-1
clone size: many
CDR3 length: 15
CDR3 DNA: TGCGCCAGCAGCTTTCTACAGGGAGGGGGAGATACGCAGTATTTT
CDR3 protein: CASSFLQGGGDTQYF

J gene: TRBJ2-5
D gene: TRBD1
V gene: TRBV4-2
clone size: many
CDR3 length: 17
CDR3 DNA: TGTGCCAGCAGCCAAGATACGTGGACAGGGGGCTTGGAGACCCAGTACTTC
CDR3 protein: CASSQDTWTGGLETQYF

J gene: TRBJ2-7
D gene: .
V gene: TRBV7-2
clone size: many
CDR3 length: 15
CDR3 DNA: TGTGCCAGCAGCCCAAGACAGGCCAGCTCCTACGAGCAGTACTTC
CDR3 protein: CASSPRQASSYEQYF

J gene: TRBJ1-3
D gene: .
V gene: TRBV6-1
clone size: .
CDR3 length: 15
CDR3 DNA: TGTGTCAGCAGCTCGGGCCTCCGTCAAGGGTACACCATATATTTT
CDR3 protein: CVSSSGLRQGYTIYF

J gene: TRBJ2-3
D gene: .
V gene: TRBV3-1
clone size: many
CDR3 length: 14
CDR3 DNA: TGTGCCAGCACCTCGGACCCTTCCATTGATACGCAGTATTTT
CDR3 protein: CASTSDPSIDTQYF

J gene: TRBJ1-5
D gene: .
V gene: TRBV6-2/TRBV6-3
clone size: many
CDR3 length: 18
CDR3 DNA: TGTGCCAGCAGTTTCCTGAGGAGGGTGGTCTCGGGGTTTCAGCCCCAGCATTTT
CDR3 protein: CASSFLRRVVSGFQPQHF

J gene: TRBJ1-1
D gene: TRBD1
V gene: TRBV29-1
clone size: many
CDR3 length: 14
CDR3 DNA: TGCAGCGTTGCGAATGGACAGGGAACGGGTGAAGCTTTCTTT
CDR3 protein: CSVANGQGTGEAFF

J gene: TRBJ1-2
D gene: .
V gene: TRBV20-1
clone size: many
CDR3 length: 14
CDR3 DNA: TGCAGTGCTAGAGGAGGGGTGGGGCCCTATGGCTACACCTTC
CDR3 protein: CSARGGVGPYGYTF

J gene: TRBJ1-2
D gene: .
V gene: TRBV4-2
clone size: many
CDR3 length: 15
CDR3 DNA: TGTGCCAGCAGCCAAGAAACGTCTGTAACTTTTGGCTACACCTTC
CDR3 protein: CASSQETSVTFGYTF

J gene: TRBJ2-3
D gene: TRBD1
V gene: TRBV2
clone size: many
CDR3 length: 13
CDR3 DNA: TGTGCCAGCAGTGACCCAGGGGGTCATACGCAGTATTTT
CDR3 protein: CASSDPGGHTQYF

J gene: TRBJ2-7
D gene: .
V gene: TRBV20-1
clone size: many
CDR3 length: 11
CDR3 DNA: TGCAGTGCTTACAGGGATTACGAGCAGTACTTC
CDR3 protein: CSAYRDYEQYF

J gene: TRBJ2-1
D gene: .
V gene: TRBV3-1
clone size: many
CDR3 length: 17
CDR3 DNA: TGTGCCAGCTCCAAAGAACCCGTCGGGGCCTTTTACAATGAGCAGTTCTTC
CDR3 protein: CASSKEPVGAFYNEQFF

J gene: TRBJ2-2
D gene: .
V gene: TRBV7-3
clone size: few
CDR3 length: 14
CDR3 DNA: TGTGCCAGCAGCCGCAGAGGGGCCAGCGGGGAGCTGTTTTTT
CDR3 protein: CASSRRGASGELFF

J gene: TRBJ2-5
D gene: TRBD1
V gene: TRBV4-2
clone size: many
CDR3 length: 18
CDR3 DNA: TGTGCCAGCAGCCAAGCCGGGACAGGGCGCAACTACCAAGAGACCCAGTACTTC
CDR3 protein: CASSQAGTGRNYQETQYF

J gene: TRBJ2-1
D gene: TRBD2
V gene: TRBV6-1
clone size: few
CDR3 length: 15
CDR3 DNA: TGTGCCAGCACCTCTAGCGGGAGGGCCGGTAATGAGCAGTTCTTC
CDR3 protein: CASTSSGRAGNEQFF

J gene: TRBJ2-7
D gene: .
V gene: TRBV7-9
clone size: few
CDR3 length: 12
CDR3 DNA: TGTGCCAGCAGCTTAGAGGTGGGTACGGAGTACTTC
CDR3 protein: CASSLEVGTEYF

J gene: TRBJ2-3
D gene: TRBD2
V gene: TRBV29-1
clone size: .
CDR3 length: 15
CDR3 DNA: TGCAGCCCCCGAGTCAGCGGGGGGGCCGCAGATACGCAGTATTTT
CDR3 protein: CSPRVSGGAADTQYF

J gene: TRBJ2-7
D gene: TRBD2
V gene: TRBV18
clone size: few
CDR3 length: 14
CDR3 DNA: TGTGCCAGCTCGACGACTAGCACTTACTACGAGCAGTACTTC
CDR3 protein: CASSTTSTYYEQYF

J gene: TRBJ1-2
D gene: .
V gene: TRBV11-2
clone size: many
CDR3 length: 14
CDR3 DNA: TGTGCCAGCAGCTTTTTAGGGGTGTCGGATGGCTACACCTTC
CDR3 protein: CASSFLGVSDGYTF

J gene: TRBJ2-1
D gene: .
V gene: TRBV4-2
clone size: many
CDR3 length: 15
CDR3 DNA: TGTGCCAGCAGCCAAGCTCCTACCATCTACAATGAGCAGTTCTTC
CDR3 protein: CASSQAPTIYNEQFF

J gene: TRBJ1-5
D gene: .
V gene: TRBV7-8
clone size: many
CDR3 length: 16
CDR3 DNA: TGTGCCAGCAGCTCCTTTGGCGGGGGAGTGGGTGAGCCCCAGCATTTT
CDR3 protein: CASSSFGGGVGEPQHF

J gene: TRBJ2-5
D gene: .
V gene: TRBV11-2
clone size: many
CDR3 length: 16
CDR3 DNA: TGTGCCAGCAGCTTAGCCCGGCTGGGGAGCCAAGAGACCCAGTACTTC
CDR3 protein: CASSLARLGSQETQYF

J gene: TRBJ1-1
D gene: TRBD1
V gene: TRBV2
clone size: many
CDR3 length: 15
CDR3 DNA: TGTGCCAGCAGTGAAGGGATGGGGACAGGGACTGAAGCTTTCTTT
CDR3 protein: CASSEGMGTGTEAFF

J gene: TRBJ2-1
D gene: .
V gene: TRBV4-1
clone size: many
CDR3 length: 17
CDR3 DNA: TGCGCCAGCAGCCAACGTATAGCTGTGAGATCCTACAATGAGCAGTTCTTC
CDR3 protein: CASSQRIAVRSYNEQFF

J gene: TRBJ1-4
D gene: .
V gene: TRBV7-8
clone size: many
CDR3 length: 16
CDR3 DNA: TGTGCCAGCAGCTTAGCGCCCCGCGGTGCTAGCGAAAAACTGTTTTTT
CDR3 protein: CASSLAPRGASEKLFF

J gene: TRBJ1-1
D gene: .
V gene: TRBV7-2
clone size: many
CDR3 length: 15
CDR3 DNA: TGTGCCAGCAGCTTTGCAGGGATGGGGAACACTGAAGCTTTCTTT
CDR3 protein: CASSFAGMGNTEAFF

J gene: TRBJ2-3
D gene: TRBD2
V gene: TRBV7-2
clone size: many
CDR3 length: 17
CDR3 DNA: TGTGCCAGCAGCTTACGCCCCACTAGCGGGAGAACAGATACGCAGTATTTT
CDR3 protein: CASSLRPTSGRTDTQYF

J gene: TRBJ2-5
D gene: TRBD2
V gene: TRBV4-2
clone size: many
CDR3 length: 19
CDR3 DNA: TGTGCCAGCAGCCGCGACCATCAGACTAGCGGGAGTATCGGAGAGACCCAGTACTTC
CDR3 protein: CASSRDHQTSGSIGETQYF

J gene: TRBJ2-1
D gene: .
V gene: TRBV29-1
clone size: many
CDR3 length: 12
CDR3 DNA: TGCAGCGTTGCAACTGGGTACAATGAGCAGTTCTTC
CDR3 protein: CSVATGYNEQFF

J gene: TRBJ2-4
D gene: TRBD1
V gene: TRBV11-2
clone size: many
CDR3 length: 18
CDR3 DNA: TGTGCCAGCAGCTTCCTCCGGGACAGGGGCTTAGCCAAAAACATTCAGTACTTC
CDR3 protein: CASSFLRDRGLAKNIQYF

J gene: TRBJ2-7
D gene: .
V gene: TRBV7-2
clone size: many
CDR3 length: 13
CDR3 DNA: TGTGCCAGCAGCTTAATGCAGGGGCAAGAGCAGTACTTC
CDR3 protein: CASSLMQGQEQYF

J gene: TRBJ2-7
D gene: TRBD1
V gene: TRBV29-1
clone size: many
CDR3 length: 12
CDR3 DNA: TGCAGCGTTAGCAGGGGGAGATGGGAGCAGTACTTC
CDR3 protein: CSVSRGRWEQYF

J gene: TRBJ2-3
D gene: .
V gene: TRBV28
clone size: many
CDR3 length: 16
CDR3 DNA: TGTGCCAGCAGTCCAAATACCGGGACAAACACAGATACGCAGTATTTT
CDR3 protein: CASSPNTGTNTDTQYF

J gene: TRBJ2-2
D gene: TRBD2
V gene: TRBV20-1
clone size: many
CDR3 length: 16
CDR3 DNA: TGCAGTGCGATCGAGCGGGAGGGTTTTTTCACCGGGGAGCTGTTTTTT
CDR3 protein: CSAIEREGFFTGELFF

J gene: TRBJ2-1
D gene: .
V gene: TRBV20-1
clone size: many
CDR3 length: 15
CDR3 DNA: TGCAGTGCTAGAGAATACAGGGCATCCTACAATGAGCAGTTCTTC
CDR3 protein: CSAREYRASYNEQFF